These T cell receptor beta chains were read from a single sample in a study of blood T cell repertoires in COVID-19. The repertoire was sequenced with immunoSEQ multiplex PCR; TCRdb's copy has only in-frame clones and lacks some. The sample gives roughly 250,000 clones, just under 90% of which show up once; 3.7% is in the top ten. Material for sequencing was peripheral blood. The origin of the receptors is a woman aged 40 to 50 with acute or convalescent COVID-19. CDR3s include the opening cysteine and the closing phenylalanine or tryptophan. Each record gives: CDR3 DNA, CDR3 protein, V gene, J gene, D gene, clone size. A D gene is named only where the DNA matches it firmly. Clone size, where shown, is once, few, many, or a class for clones that have expanded.

CDR3 DNA: TGTGCCAGCGGCAAGGATGACAGTCCACCCCTCCACTTT; CDR3 protein: CASGKDDSPPLHF; V gene: TRBV9; J gene: TRBJ1-6; D gene: NA; clone size: NA
CDR3 DNA: TGTGCCACCAGCGGAGGACTAGCGGGGGGGTATTACACAGATACGCAGTATTTT; CDR3 protein: CATSGGLAGGYYTDTQYF; V gene: TRBV15; J gene: TRBJ2-3; D gene: TRBD2; clone size: once
CDR3 DNA: TGTGCCAGCAGCTTAACGGCTAGCGGGGTCCAGTACTTC; CDR3 protein: CASSLTASGVQYF; V gene: TRBV7-2; J gene: TRBJ2-5; D gene: TRBD2; clone size: NA
CDR3 DNA: TGTGCCAGCGGAACCAGGGGTGGCTACACCTTC; CDR3 protein: CASGTRGGYTF; V gene: TRBV6-5; J gene: TRBJ1-2; D gene: NA; clone size: NA
CDR3 DNA: TGTGCCAGCAGCTTAGGGGGACAGGACCCCTACACCTTC; CDR3 protein: CASSLGGQDPYTF; V gene: TRBV7-9; J gene: TRBJ1-2; D gene: TRBD1; clone size: NA
CDR3 DNA: TGTGCCAGCACCCGCCCGGGACTGTTTAATTCACCCCTCCACTTT; CDR3 protein: CASTRPGLFNSPLHF; V gene: TRBV2; J gene: TRBJ1-6; D gene: NA; clone size: NA
CDR3 DNA: TGTGCCAGCAGCCCCAGGGGGTTCTTGAACACTGAAGCTTTCTTT; CDR3 protein: CASSPRGFLNTEAFF; V gene: TRBV7-6; J gene: TRBJ1-1; D gene: TRBD1; clone size: once
CDR3 DNA: TGCGCCAGCAGCTTGGGGGACAGGGATAATCAGCCCCAGCATTTT; CDR3 protein: CASSLGDRDNQPQHF; V gene: TRBV5-1; J gene: TRBJ1-5; D gene: TRBD1; clone size: NA
CDR3 DNA: TGTGCCAGCAGCCGCCTGGGGGGGGCAAGCAATTCACCCCTCCACTTT; CDR3 protein: CASSRLGGASNSPLHF; V gene: TRBV7-2; J gene: TRBJ1-6; D gene: NA; clone size: NA
CDR3 DNA: TGTGCCAGCAGTTTAGCGGGGGGCCTAGCAGAGACCCAGTACTTC; CDR3 protein: CASSLAGGLAETQYF; V gene: TRBV9; J gene: TRBJ2-5; D gene: TRBD2; clone size: NA
CDR3 DNA: TGTGCCAGCAGCTTAGATCGGATTACAGACAACACTGAAGCTTTCTTT; CDR3 protein: CASSLDRITDNTEAFF; V gene: TRBV7-6; J gene: TRBJ1-1; D gene: NA; clone size: NA
CDR3 DNA: TGTGCCAGCAGCTTAGAGGCGGACACTGAAGCTTTCTTT; CDR3 protein: CASSLEADTEAFF; V gene: TRBV11-3; J gene: TRBJ1-1; D gene: NA; clone size: NA
CDR3 DNA: TGCAGCGTTGATGCGTTTACCGGGACAATTCTAACTAGGAGCTACACCTTC; CDR3 protein: CSVDAFTGTILTRSYTF; V gene: TRBV29-1; J gene: TRBJ1-2; D gene: NA; clone size: NA
CDR3 DNA: TGTGCCAGCAGCACCCCGGGGACAGATGAAAAACTGTTTTTT; CDR3 protein: CASSTPGTDEKLFF; V gene: TRBV9; J gene: TRBJ1-4; D gene: TRBD1; clone size: NA
CDR3 DNA: TGTGCCAGCTCACAAACCGGGACAGTCTACAATGAGCAGTTCTTC; CDR3 protein: CASSQTGTVYNEQFF; V gene: TRBV18; J gene: TRBJ2-1; D gene: TRBD1; clone size: few
CDR3 DNA: TGCGCCAGCAGCTTAGGAGACCTGAACTCTGAAGCTTTCTTT; CDR3 protein: CASSLGDLNSEAFF; V gene: TRBV5-1; J gene: TRBJ1-1; D gene: NA; clone size: NA
CDR3 DNA: TGTGCCAGCAGCCACACAGGGTCCCAAGAGACCCAGTACTTC; CDR3 protein: CASSHTGSQETQYF; V gene: TRBV7-9; J gene: TRBJ2-5; D gene: NA; clone size: NA
CDR3 DNA: TGTGCCAGCAGCTTATCCAGGGAACATGGCTACACCTTC; CDR3 protein: CASSLSREHGYTF; V gene: TRBV11-1; J gene: TRBJ1-2; D gene: NA; clone size: NA
CDR3 DNA: TGTGCCTGTATACAGAATGAAAAACTGTTTTTT; CDR3 protein: CACIQNEKLFF; V gene: TRBV30; J gene: TRBJ1-4; D gene: NA; clone size: NA
CDR3 DNA: TGTGCCAGCAGCTTGACTGAGGGGGCTCAGGAGACCCAGTACTTC; CDR3 protein: CASSLTEGAQETQYF; V gene: TRBV5-6; J gene: TRBJ2-5; D gene: TRBD1; clone size: NA
CDR3 DNA: TGTGCCAGCAGTTACAACAGGGGTGGCCAGCCCCAGCATTTT; CDR3 protein: CASSYNRGGQPQHF; V gene: TRBV6-5; J gene: TRBJ1-5; D gene: TRBD1; clone size: NA
CDR3 DNA: TGCGCCAGCAGCTTGGGGATGTCTAGCGGGGCCCTAGAGCAGTTCTTC; CDR3 protein: CASSLGMSSGALEQFF; V gene: TRBV5-1; J gene: TRBJ2-1; D gene: TRBD2; clone size: NA
CDR3 DNA: TGTGCCAGCAGTGATCAACTTATTGGAAACACCATATATTTT; CDR3 protein: CASSDQLIGNTIYF; V gene: TRBV6-1; J gene: TRBJ1-3; D gene: NA; clone size: NA
CDR3 DNA: TGCAGCGTTGAGGGCATCGATAACTATGGCTACACCTTC; CDR3 protein: CSVEGIDNYGYTF; V gene: TRBV29-1; J gene: TRBJ1-2; D gene: NA; clone size: NA
CDR3 DNA: TGTGCCAGCAGCCGACACGACACGCCGAACACTGAAGCTTTCTTT; CDR3 protein: CASSRHDTPNTEAFF; V gene: TRBV3-1/TRBV3-2; J gene: TRBJ1-1; D gene: NA; clone size: NA
CDR3 DNA: TGTGCCAGCACCCGGACAGGGTTCCAAGAGACCCAGTACTTC; CDR3 protein: CASTRTGFQETQYF; V gene: TRBV3-1/TRBV3-2; J gene: TRBJ2-5; D gene: TRBD1; clone size: NA
CDR3 DNA: TGTGCCAGCAGCCTTTCTAACAATGAGCAGTTCTTC; CDR3 protein: CASSLSNNEQFF; V gene: TRBV12-3/TRBV12-4; J gene: TRBJ2-1; D gene: NA; clone size: NA
CDR3 DNA: TGCGCCAGCAGCTTAGGGGCCCTAGTTCACCGCCCGTACAATGAGCAGTTCTTC; CDR3 protein: CASSLGALVHRPYNEQFF; V gene: TRBV5-1; J gene: TRBJ2-1; D gene: NA; clone size: NA
CDR3 DNA: TGTGCCAGCAGCCCGGCGGGAGCCCTCACAGATACGCAGTATTTT; CDR3 protein: CASSPAGALTDTQYF; V gene: TRBV7-3; J gene: TRBJ2-3; D gene: TRBD2; clone size: NA
CDR3 DNA: TGTGCCAGCAGCTTAGATCTGCGCGGTGCTGAAGCTTTCTTT; CDR3 protein: CASSLDLRGAEAFF; V gene: TRBV11-2; J gene: TRBJ1-1; D gene: NA; clone size: NA
CDR3 DNA: TGTGCCAGCTGCAGGGAACGTCATGAAAAACTGTTTTTT; CDR3 protein: CASCRERHEKLFF; V gene: TRBV6-5; J gene: TRBJ1-4; D gene: NA; clone size: NA
CDR3 DNA: TGCGCCAGCAGCCCGGAGGGATCACCCTACAATGAGCAGTTCTTC; CDR3 protein: CASSPEGSPYNEQFF; V gene: TRBV5-1; J gene: TRBJ2-1; D gene: NA; clone size: NA
CDR3 DNA: TGTGCCAGCTCACCACCAGGGGGAGAGACCCAGTACTTC; CDR3 protein: CASSPPGGETQYF; V gene: TRBV18; J gene: TRBJ2-5; D gene: NA; clone size: NA
CDR3 DNA: TGCAGTGCTAGGGAGGGAAATACGCAGTATTTT; CDR3 protein: CSAREGNTQYF; V gene: TRBV20-1; J gene: TRBJ2-3; D gene: NA; clone size: NA
CDR3 DNA: TGTGCCAGCAGATTCCGGGGGGGCGAATCAGATACGCAGTATTTT; CDR3 protein: CASRFRGGESDTQYF; V gene: TRBV6-5; J gene: TRBJ2-3; D gene: TRBD2; clone size: once
CDR3 DNA: TGTGCCAGCAGTGGCCGGGACAGGGCGATCCTTGCCGGAAACACCATATATTTT; CDR3 protein: CASSGRDRAILAGNTIYF; V gene: TRBV6-1; J gene: TRBJ1-3; D gene: TRBD1; clone size: NA
CDR3 DNA: TGTGCCAGCAGCCGGGACCGCGGGGGGTATAGCAATCAGCCCCAGCATTTT; CDR3 protein: CASSRDRGGYSNQPQHF; V gene: TRBV5-8; J gene: TRBJ1-5; D gene: NA; clone size: NA
CDR3 DNA: TGTGCCAGCAGTCAAGCCGGGAGTCAGCCCCAGCATTTT; CDR3 protein: CASSQAGSQPQHF; V gene: TRBV6-1; J gene: TRBJ1-5; D gene: NA; clone size: NA
CDR3 DNA: TGCGCCAGCAGCTTGGCCTTAGCGGGGGCAGAGACCCAGTACTTC; CDR3 protein: CASSLALAGAETQYF; V gene: TRBV5-1; J gene: TRBJ2-5; D gene: TRBD2; clone size: once
CDR3 DNA: TGTGCCAGCAGCTTAGGACCCACAGGGAGGGGCAGCACAGATACGCAGTATTTT; CDR3 protein: CASSLGPTGRGSTDTQYF; V gene: TRBV5-6; J gene: TRBJ2-3; D gene: NA; clone size: NA
CDR3 DNA: TGCGCCAGCAGCCAGAACAGGGTCAATGAGCAGTTCTTC; CDR3 protein: CASSQNRVNEQFF; V gene: TRBV4-1; J gene: TRBJ2-1; D gene: NA; clone size: NA
CDR3 DNA: TGCGCCAGCAGCCAAAGCGCGGGGGAAGCTTTCTTT; CDR3 protein: CASSQSAGEAFF; V gene: TRBV5-1; J gene: TRBJ1-1; D gene: NA; clone size: NA
CDR3 DNA: TGTGCCAGCAGCCAAGGCCAGGACAGCCAACCCCTCCACTTT; CDR3 protein: CASSQGQDSQPLHF; V gene: TRBV3-1/TRBV3-2; J gene: TRBJ1-6; D gene: NA; clone size: NA
CDR3 DNA: TGTGCCAGCAGCTTAGAAGGCGGGGGGGCCATTACGCAGTATTTT; CDR3 protein: CASSLEGGGAITQYF; V gene: TRBV7-2; J gene: TRBJ2-3; D gene: TRBD2; clone size: NA
CDR3 DNA: TGCGCCAGCAGCTCCCAATCCCTAAAGAGCTCCTACAATGAGCAGTTCTTC; CDR3 protein: CASSSQSLKSSYNEQFF; V gene: TRBV5-1; J gene: TRBJ2-1; D gene: NA; clone size: NA
CDR3 DNA: TGTGCCAGCAGTGAAACGCGGGACAGCCGTAACTATGGCTACACCTTC; CDR3 protein: CASSETRDSRNYGYTF; V gene: TRBV2; J gene: TRBJ1-2; D gene: TRBD1; clone size: NA
CDR3 DNA: TGTGCCAGCAGCGGCCCGGGTCAGCCTAATCAGCCCCAGCATTTT; CDR3 protein: CASSGPGQPNQPQHF; V gene: TRBV7-2; J gene: TRBJ1-5; D gene: NA; clone size: NA
CDR3 DNA: TGTGCCAGCAGCTCGACAGGGTATACTGAAGCTTTCTTT; CDR3 protein: CASSSTGYTEAFF; V gene: TRBV9; J gene: TRBJ1-1; D gene: TRBD1; clone size: NA
CDR3 DNA: TGTGCCAGTAGTATAGAGGGAGGAAAACTGTTTTTT; CDR3 protein: CASSIEGGKLFF; V gene: TRBV19; J gene: TRBJ1-4; D gene: NA; clone size: NA
CDR3 DNA: TGTGCCACCAGTCGGGAGGGGGGCAGGGGAAATGAGCAGTTCTTC; CDR3 protein: CATSREGGRGNEQFF; V gene: TRBV24-1; J gene: TRBJ2-1; D gene: TRBD2; clone size: NA
CDR3 DNA: TGTGCCAGCCGAAGCGGGACCTACAATGAGCAGTTCTTC; CDR3 protein: CASRSGTYNEQFF; V gene: TRBV27; J gene: TRBJ2-1; D gene: TRBD2; clone size: NA
CDR3 DNA: TGTGCCAGCAGCTCATACAGGGGGACCTACACCTTC; CDR3 protein: CASSSYRGTYTF; V gene: TRBV5-6; J gene: TRBJ1-2; D gene: TRBD1; clone size: NA
CDR3 DNA: TGTGCCAGCACCCCCACTCAGGGGTACGCTTTCTTT; CDR3 protein: CASTPTQGYAFF; V gene: TRBV19; J gene: TRBJ1-1; D gene: NA; clone size: NA
CDR3 DNA: TGTGCCAGCAGTGAAGGGGTCGGTGTACGGGACTCCCTCACAGATACGCAGTATTTT; CDR3 protein: CASSEGVGVRDSLTDTQYF; V gene: TRBV6-1; J gene: TRBJ2-3; D gene: NA; clone size: once